This T cell receptor (beta chain) derives from a study of blood T cells in healthy people across ages. Next came a second PCR, run for about 6 to 12 cycles, which used a sample-barcoded 5' primer along with a J-beta primer mix. In TCRdb, the 5' RACE reads were re-called with MiXCR into one record per CDR3 protein. The table shows 600,000 to 850,000 distinct CDR3 sequences, with roughly 47% occurring only once. There are 13 residues in the CDR3. In germline, CDR1 is DFQATT, CDR2 SNEGSKA (reference sequence). V gave up 0 bases and J gave up 6 bases, with 8 bases separating them. Sequencing was done on a sample of blood. The receptor was isolated from a woman in her sixties in good health. The chain has TRBV20-1 and TRBJ1-4; no clear D gene. The CDR3 DNA reads TGCAGTGCTAGAGATCTCACCGATGAAAAACTGTTTTTT. Its translation: CSARDLTDEKLFF.